Listed here are 23 T cell receptor beta chains from one sample, sequenced in a study of T cells in localized non-small cell lung cancer. Method: immunoSEQ multiplex PCR; TCRdb's copy keeps in-frame clones and lacks some. The table records about 61,000 clones, roughly 90% of them present only once. Specimen: peripheral blood, collected before any cancer treatment. The receptor set was obtained from a man aged 35-75 years with stage I squamous cell lung carcinoma.

The chain carries TRBV5-1 and TRBJ1-1; D not certain. V was shortened by 2 bases and J by 0 bases, with 14 bases between the two germline ends. The CDR3 has 16 amino acids. Germline V gene sequence: CDR1 SGHRS, CDR2 YFSETQ. The CDR3 sequence: CASSFRDDSLNTEAFF. The CDR3 DNA follows: TGCGCCAGCAGCTTTCGAGACGACTCGCTGAACACTGAAGCTTTCTTT.

CDR3: CASTIIPSSTDTQYF. The CDR3 coding sequence is TGTGCCAGCACCATTATCCCCTCTAGCACAGATACGCAGTATTTT. The J gene is TRBJ2-3, the V gene TRBV28, with unresolved D. V was cut by 7 bases and J by 0 bases, with 14 bases left in between. The CDR3 consists of 15 residues. Per the germline V gene, CDR1 is MDHEN and CDR2 is SYDVKM.

The V call is TRBV29-1, the J call TRBJ2-5; maybe TRBD1 (6 bases). The length of the CDR3 is 11 residues. Deletions cut 4 bases from V and 5 bases from J, with 8 bases between. The germline V gene encodes CDR1 SQVTM and CDR2 ANQGSEA. For the CDR3, the DNA is TGCAGCGTTGGGACAGCTGAGACCCAGTACTTC. Protein product: CSVGTAETQYF.

This clone was observed once. The gene calls are TRBV6-1 and TRBJ1-1, with D unclear. The V gene lost 7 bases and the J gene lost 10 bases, with 16 bases spanning the gap. This CDR3 spans 12 amino acids. Germline lookup yields CDR1 MNHNS and CDR2 SASEGT. The CDR3, as DNA: TGTGCCAGCAAGGTGGGGTCTCTGGTAGCTTTCTTT. Its translation is CASKVGSLVAFF.

V gene TRBV27 combines with J gene TRBJ2-1; D might be TRBD2 (6 bases). The length of the CDR3 is 11 residues. With 8 bases removed from V and 8 bases from J, the gap between germline ends came to 10 bases. Germline V gene sequence: CDR1 MNHEY, CDR2 SMNVEV (reference sequence). In DNA, the CDR3 is TGTGCCAGCCTTAGCGGTCATGAGCAGTTCTTC. Amino acid sequence: CASLSGHEQFF.

This clone appeared a single time. The V and J genes are TRBV11-2 and TRBJ2-1, with D possibly matching TRBD1 (5 bases). The germline V and J ends were trimmed by 5 bases and 4 bases, with 15 bases remaining between them. Germline CDR1 reads SGHAT; CDR2 reads FQNNGV. The CDR3 sequence is 15 residues long. CDR3 nucleotides: TGTGCCAGCAGCCAAGGGGTCCCGACTTACAATGAGCAGTTCTTC. It translates to CASSQGVPTYNEQFF.

The chain couples TRBV6-5 to TRBJ1-1; the D gene is possibly TRBD1 (5 bases). This CDR3 is built from 13 residues. The V and J ends lost 5 bases and 4 bases respectively, with 11 bases between them. Germline CDR1 reads MNHEY; CDR2 reads SVGAGI. The DNA for the CDR3 is TGTGCCAGCAGTCTAGAGAGGGGCACTGAAGCTTTCTTT. It encodes CASSLERGTEAFF.

This chain links TRBV7-2 with TRBJ1-4; D is unclear. Germline CDR1 and CDR2: SGHTA and FQGNSA. The V end lost 5 bases, the J end lost 0 bases, and 10 bases lay between the germline ends. The CDR3 contains 15 residues. For the CDR3, the DNA is TGTGCCAGCAGCGGGTCCACTGCAACTAATGAAAAACTGTTTTTT. Its protein is CASSGSTATNEKLFF.

This rearrangement joins TRBV14 to TRBJ2-7; TRBD1 agrees at 9 bases. This CDR3 has 13 amino acids. V lost 0 bases to trimming and J lost 7 bases; unmatched junction nucleotides: 1. CDR1 SGHDN and CDR2 FVKESK come from the germline V gene. This chain's CDR3 is CASSQEGQGEQYF. In nucleotides, the CDR3 is TGTGCCAGCAGCCAAGAAGGACAGGGGGAGCAGTACTTC.

The gene calls are TRBV6-5 and TRBJ2-7; weak D call: TRBD1 (6 bases). CDR1 and CDR2 from the germline V gene are MNHEY and SVGAGI. Trimming stripped 4 bases from V and 3 bases from J, with 13 bases between. The CDR3 covers 14 residues. CDR3 residues: CASSFDGQSYEQYF. DNA for the CDR3: TGTGCCAGCAGTTTTGACGGACAGAGCTACGAGCAGTACTTC.

The rearrangement joins TRBV30 to TRBJ1-3; D not certain. Germline CDR1 is GTSNPN and CDR2 is SVGIG (reference sequence). The CDR3 covers 13 residues. With 7 bases removed from V and 2 bases from J, the gap between germline ends came to 12 bases. CDR3 region: CAFTMVAGNTIYF. CDR3 in DNA: TGTGCCTTCACCATGGTAGCTGGAAACACCATATATTTT.

The V and J genes are TRBV7-8 and TRBJ2-7, with 7 bases aligning to TRBD2. Germline assignment: CDR1 SGHVS and CDR2 FQNEAQ. The CDR3 runs 14 residues. After removal of 7 bases from V and 3 bases from J, the junction contained 9 bases not matched to a gene. The CDR3 sequence: CASTPGGLGYEQYF. As DNA, the CDR3 is TGTGCCAGCACCCCGGGGGGATTAGGCTACGAGCAGTACTTC.

V gene TRBV18 combines with J gene TRBJ2-3; 9 nucleotides agree with TRBD2. Trimming at V came to 6 bases and at J to 4 bases, leaving 8 bases not matched to a gene. Germline CDR1 reads KGHSH; CDR2 reads LQKENI. The CDR3 has 15 residues. The CDR3 DNA sequence: TGTGCCAGCTCTCCGACTAGCGGTTGGTCAGATACGCAGTATTTT. Amino acid sequence: CASSPTSGWSDTQYF.

J is TRBJ2-2 and V is TRBV5-1; D perhaps matches TRBD2 (5 bases). From germline, CDR1 is SGHRS and CDR2 YFSETQ. The CDR3 is made up of 15 amino acids. V lost 0 bases, J lost 0 bases, and 6 bases lay in between. The CDR3 loop is CASSLVASNTGELFF. The CDR3 coding sequence is TGCGCCAGCAGCTTGGTAGCGTCGAACACCGGGGAGCTGTTTTTT.

Sample share makes this clone medium-sized (0.01 to 0.1%). The chain joins TRBV27 to TRBJ2-7; D gene unclear. CDR3 size: 13 residues. The V and J ends lost 4 bases and 0 bases respectively, with 7 bases between them. Germline CDR1 is MNHEY and CDR2 is SMNVEV (reference sequence). The CDR3 protein is CASSWLSSYEQYF. CDR3 in DNA: TGTGCCAGCAGTTGGTTATCCTCCTACGAGCAGTACTTC.

This clone was seen once. This CDR3 is CASSNSGSLETQYF. The CDR3 DNA is TGTGCCAGCAGCAATAGCGGGAGCCTTGAGACCCAGTACTTC. V and J are TRBV5-6 and TRBJ2-5, with TRBD2 matching 9 bases. The germline V gene encodes CDR1 SGHDT and CDR2 YYEEEE. J lost 5 bases, V lost 4 bases, and 6 bases had no gene match. CDR3 length: 14 residues.

The chain's CDR3 is CASSPQASGREDIQYF. CDR3 bases: TGTGCCAGCAGCCCACAGGCTAGCGGGAGAGAGGACATTCAGTACTTC. The V call is TRBV7-2, the J call TRBJ2-4; 10 nucleotides match TRBD2. V lost 5 bases and J lost 8; bases outside the gene matches: 12. CDR1 and CDR2 from the germline V gene are SGHTA and FQGNSA. There are 16 residues in the CDR3.

Here the CDR3 reads CASSSRGGGNTGELFF. In nucleotides, the CDR3 is TGTGCCAGCAGCTCTCGGGGCGGGGGGAACACCGGGGAGCTGTTTTTT. The chain couples TRBV5-4 to TRBJ2-2; 7 positions match TRBD2. Germline trimming cut 3 bases from V and 1 base from J; bases unmatched to any gene: 6. CDR3 size: 16 residues. The germline V gene has CDR1 SGHNT and CDR2 YYREEE (reference sequence).

The chain combines TRBV2 with TRBJ2-6, with TRBD1 matching 9 bases. The J segment lost 2 bases and the V segment lost 4 bases, leaving 9 bases of the junction unmatched. Germline CDR1 and CDR2: SNHLY and FYNNEI. The CDR3 has 18 amino acids. CDR3 bases: TGTGCCAGCAGTGGAACCGGGACAGGGTGGACTGGGGCCAACGTCCTGACTTTC. Its protein product is CASSGTGTGWTGANVLTF.

V and J are TRBV23-1 and TRBJ2-1; D perhaps matches TRBD1 (6 bases). TRBV23-1 is flagged as an ORF with uncertain function. This CDR3 is built from 18 residues. The V end lost 4 bases, the J end lost 0 bases, and 19 bases lay between the germline ends. The CDR3 coding sequence is TGCGCCAGCAGTCTAAAACTAGGACAGTGGAGCTCCTACAATGAGCAGTTCTTC. Its translation: CASSLKLGQWSSYNEQFF.

CDR3 sequence (DNA): TGTGCCAGCAGCGAGGCCGGCCGCGCCTACGAGCAGTACTTC. Translating it yields CASSEAGRAYEQYF. The chain has TRBV9 and TRBJ2-7; D is unresolved. Germline-derived CDR1 and CDR2 are SGDLS and YYNGEE. The CDR3 length is 14 residues. Trimming took off 3 bases at V and 2 bases at J, with 12 bases between the two ends.

The chain combines TRBV27 with TRBJ2-3; 9 positions agree with TRBD2. The CDR3 has 15 residues. V lost 5 bases to trimming and J lost 2 bases; unmatched junction nucleotides: 5. Germline V gene data show CDR1 as MNHEY and CDR2 as SMNVEV (reference sequence). CDR3 nucleotides: TGTGCCAGCAGTCCGCTAGCGGGACTCACAGATACGCAGTATTTT. It is translated as CASSPLAGLTDTQYF.

The V gene is TRBV15, the J gene TRBJ1-2; D uncertain. V lost 0 bases, J lost 6 bases, and 8 bases lay in between. CDR3 size: 13 residues. Per germline, CDR1 LNHNV and CDR2 YYDKDF (reference sequence). The CDR3 region is CATSRDIGDGYTF. The CDR3 DNA reads as TGTGCCACCAGCAGAGATATTGGGGATGGCTACACCTTC.